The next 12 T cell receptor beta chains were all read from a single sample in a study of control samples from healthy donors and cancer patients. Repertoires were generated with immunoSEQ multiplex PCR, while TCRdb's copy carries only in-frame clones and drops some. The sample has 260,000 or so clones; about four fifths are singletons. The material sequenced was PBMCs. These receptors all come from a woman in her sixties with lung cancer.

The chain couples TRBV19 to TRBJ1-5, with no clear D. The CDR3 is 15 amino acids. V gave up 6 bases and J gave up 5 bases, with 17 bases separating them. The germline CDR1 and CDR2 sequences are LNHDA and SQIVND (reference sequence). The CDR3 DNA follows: TGTGCCAGTAGAGAAATCGGTTGGTCGGATCAGCCCCAGCATTTT. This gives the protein CASREIGWSDQPQHF.

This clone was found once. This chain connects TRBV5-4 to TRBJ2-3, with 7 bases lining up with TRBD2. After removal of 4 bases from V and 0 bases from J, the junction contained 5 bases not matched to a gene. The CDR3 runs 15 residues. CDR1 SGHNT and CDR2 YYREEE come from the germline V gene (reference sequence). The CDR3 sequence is CASSKTSSSTDTQYF. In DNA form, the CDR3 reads TGTGCCAGCAGCAAGACTAGCTCTAGCACAGATACGCAGTATTTT. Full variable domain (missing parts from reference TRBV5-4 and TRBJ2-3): ETGVTQSPTHLIKTRGQQVTLRCSSQSGHNTVSWYQQALGQGPQFIFQYYREEENGRGNFPPRFSGLQFPNYSSELNVNALELDDSALYLCASSKTSSSTDTQYFGPGTRLTVL.

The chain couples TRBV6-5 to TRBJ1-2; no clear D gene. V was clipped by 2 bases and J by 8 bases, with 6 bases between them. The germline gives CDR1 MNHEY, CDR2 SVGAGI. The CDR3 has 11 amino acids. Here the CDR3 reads CASSYGYGYTF. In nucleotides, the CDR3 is TGTGCCAGCAGTTACGGGTACGGCTACACCTTC.

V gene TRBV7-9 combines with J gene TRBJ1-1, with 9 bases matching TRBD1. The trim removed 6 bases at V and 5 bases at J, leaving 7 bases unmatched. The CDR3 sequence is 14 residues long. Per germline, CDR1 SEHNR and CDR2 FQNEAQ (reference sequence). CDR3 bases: TGTGCCAGCAGTATGGGACAGGGAACTACTGAAGCTTTCTTT. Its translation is CASSMGQGTTEAFF.

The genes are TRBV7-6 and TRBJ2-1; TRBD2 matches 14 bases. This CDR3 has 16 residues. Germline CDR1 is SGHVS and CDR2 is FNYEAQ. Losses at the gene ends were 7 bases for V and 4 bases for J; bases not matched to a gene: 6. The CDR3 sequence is CASTLTSGREYNEQFF. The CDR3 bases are TGTGCCAGCACCCTGACTAGCGGGAGGGAATACAATGAGCAGTTCTTC.

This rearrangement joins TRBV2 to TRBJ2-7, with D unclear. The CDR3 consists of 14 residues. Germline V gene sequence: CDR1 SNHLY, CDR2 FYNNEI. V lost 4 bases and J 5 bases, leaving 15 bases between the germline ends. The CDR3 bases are TGTGCCAGCAGTGGGACCGGATTTTTAAACGAGCAGTACTTC. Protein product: CASSGTGFLNEQYF. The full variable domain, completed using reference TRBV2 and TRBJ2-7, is EPEVTQTPSHQVTQMGQEVILRCVPISNHLYFYWYRQILGQKVEFLVSFYNNEISEKSEIFDDQFSVERPDGSNFTLKIRSTKLEDSAMYFCASSGTGFLNEQYFGPGTRLTVT.

The CDR3, as DNA: TGTGCCAGCAGTGAAGCGCCGGGGGCGAACACCGGGGAGCTGTTTTTT. This translates into CASSEAPGANTGELFF. The rearrangement uses TRBV6-1 and TRBJ2-2, with a tentative D call TRBD2 (6 bases). Germline V gives CDR1 MNHNS, CDR2 SASEGT. The CDR3 contains 16 residues. Deletions cut 0 bases from V and 0 bases from J, with 8 bases between.

The CDR3 loop is CASKPAGGVEKLFF. The CDR3 nucleotides are TGTGCCAGCAAACCGGCAGGGGGCGTCGAAAAACTGTTTTTT. This sequence joins TRBV6-5 and TRBJ1-4, with 8 bases that match TRBD1. Germline V gene lookup returns CDR1 MNHEY and CDR2 SVGAGI. The J segment lost 8 bases and the V segment lost 7 bases, leaving 9 bases of the junction unmatched. The CDR3 totals 14 residues.

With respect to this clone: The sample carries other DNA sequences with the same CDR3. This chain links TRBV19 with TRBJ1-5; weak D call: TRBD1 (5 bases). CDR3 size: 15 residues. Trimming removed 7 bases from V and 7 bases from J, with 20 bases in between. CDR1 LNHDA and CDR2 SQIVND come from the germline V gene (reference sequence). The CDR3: CASNGRDGRGQPQHF. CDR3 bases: TGTGCCAGTAATGGCCGGGACGGACGGGGCCAGCCCCAGCATTTT.

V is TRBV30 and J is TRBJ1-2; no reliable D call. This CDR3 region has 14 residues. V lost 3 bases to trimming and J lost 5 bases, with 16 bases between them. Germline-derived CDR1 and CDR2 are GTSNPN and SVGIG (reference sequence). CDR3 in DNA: TGTGCCTGGAGAGAACCCCTCAAGGAGTATGGCTACACCTTC. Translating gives CAWREPLKEYGYTF.

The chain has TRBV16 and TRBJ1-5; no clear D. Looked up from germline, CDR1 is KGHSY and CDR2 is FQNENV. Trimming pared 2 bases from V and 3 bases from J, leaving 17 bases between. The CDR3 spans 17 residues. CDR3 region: CASSQGGYPSHNQPQHF. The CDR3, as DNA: TGTGCCAGCAGCCAAGGAGGGTACCCGTCGCACAATCAGCCCCAGCATTTT.

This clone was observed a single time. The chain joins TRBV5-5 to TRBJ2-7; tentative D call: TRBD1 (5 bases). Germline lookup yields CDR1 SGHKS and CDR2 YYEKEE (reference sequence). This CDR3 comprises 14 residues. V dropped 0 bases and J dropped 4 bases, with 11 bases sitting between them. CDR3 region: CASSLEGVLYEQYF. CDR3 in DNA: TGTGCCAGCAGCTTGGAAGGGGTTCTATACGAGCAGTACTTC. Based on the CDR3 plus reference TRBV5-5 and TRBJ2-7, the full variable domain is DAGVTQSPTHLIKTRGQQVTLRCSPISGHKSVSWYQQVLGQGPQFIFQYYEKEERGRGNFPDRFSARQFPNYSSELNVNALLLGDSALYLCASSLEGVLYEQYFGPGTRLTVT.